These 2 T cell receptor beta chains were sequenced from one sample in a study of blood T cells in healthy people across ages. With a J-beta primer mix and a sample-barcoded 5' primer, a second PCR ran about 6 to 11 cycles. TCRdb re-analysed the 5' RACE reads in MiXCR, keeping a single row per CDR3 protein. The sample records 750,000 or so distinct CDR3 sequences, 25% being singletons. The same sample was also studied in work on T cells of mothers and their children.

Input material: blood. These receptor sequences come from a boy between 10 and 17 years old in good health.

This sequence joins TRBV7-9 and TRBJ2-5; D call uncertain. Germline assignment: CDR1 SEHNR and CDR2 FQNEAQ (reference sequence). The CDR3 is 14 amino acids. The V gene lost 2 bases and the J gene lost 2 bases, with 9 bases spanning the gap. The CDR3 nucleotides read TGTGCCAGCAGCTTATTTGTACAGCAAGAGACCCAGTACTTC. Translating it yields CASSLFVQQETQYF. Using reference TRBV7-9 and TRBJ2-5 for the parts outside the CDR3, the full variable domain is DTGVSQNPRHKITKRGQNVTFRCDPISEHNRLYWYRQTLGQGPEFLTYFQNEAQLEKSRLLSDRFSAERPKGSFSTLEIQRTEQGDSAMYLCASSLFVQQETQYFGPGTRLLVL.

The chain has TRBV25-1 and TRBJ1-2; 8 nucleotides agree with TRBD1. CDR1 MGHDK and CDR2 SYGVNS come from the germline V gene. The J segment lost 6 bases and the V segment lost 4 bases, leaving 10 bases of the junction unmatched. The CDR3 runs to 15 residues. The CDR3 region has the DNA TGTGCCAGCAGTGGGAACAGGGGGGGAGTTAATGGCTACACCTTC. Protein product: CASSGNRGGVNGYTF.